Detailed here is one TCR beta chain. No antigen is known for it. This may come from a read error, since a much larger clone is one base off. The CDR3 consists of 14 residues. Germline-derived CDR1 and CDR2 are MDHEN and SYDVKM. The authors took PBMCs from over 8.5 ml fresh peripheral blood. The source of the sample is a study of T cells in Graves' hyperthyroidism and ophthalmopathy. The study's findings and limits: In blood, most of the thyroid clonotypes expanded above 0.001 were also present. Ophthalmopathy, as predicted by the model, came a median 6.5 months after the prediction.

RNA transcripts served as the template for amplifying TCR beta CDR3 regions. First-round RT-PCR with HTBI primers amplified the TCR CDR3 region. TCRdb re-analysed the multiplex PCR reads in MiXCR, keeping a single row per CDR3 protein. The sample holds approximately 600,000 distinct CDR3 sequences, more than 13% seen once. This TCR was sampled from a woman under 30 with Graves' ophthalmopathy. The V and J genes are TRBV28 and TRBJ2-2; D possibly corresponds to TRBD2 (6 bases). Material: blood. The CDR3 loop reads CASSYPGNTGGLFF. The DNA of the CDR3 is TGTGCCAGCAGTTATCCGGGCAACACCGGGGGGCTGTTTTTT.